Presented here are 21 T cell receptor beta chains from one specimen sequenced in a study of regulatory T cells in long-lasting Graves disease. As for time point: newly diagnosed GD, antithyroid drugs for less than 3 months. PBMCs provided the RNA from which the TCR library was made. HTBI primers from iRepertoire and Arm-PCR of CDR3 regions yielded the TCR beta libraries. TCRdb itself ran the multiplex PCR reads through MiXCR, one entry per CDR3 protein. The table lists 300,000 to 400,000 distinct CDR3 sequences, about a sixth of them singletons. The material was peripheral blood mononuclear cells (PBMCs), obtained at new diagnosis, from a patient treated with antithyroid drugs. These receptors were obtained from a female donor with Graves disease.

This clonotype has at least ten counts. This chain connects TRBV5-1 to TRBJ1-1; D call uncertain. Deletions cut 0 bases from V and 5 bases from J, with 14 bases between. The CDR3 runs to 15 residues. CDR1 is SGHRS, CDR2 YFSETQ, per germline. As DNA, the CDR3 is TGCGCCAGCAGCTTGGGTGGCTCAACGCGGACTGAAGCTTTCTTT. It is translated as CASSLGGSTRTEAFF.

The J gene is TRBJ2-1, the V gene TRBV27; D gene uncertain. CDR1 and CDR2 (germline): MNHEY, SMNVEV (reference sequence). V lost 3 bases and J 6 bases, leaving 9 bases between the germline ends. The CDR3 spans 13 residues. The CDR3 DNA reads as TGTGCCAGCAGTTTTGGCAGTTTCAATGAGCAGTTCTTC. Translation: CASSFGSFNEQFF.

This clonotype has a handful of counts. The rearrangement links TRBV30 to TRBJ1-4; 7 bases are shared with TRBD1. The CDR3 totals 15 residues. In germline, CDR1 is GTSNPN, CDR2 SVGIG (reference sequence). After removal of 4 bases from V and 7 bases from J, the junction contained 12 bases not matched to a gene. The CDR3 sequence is CAWNTGTGAPEKLFF. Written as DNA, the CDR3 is TGTGCCTGGAACACGGGAACAGGGGCCCCTGAAAAACTGTTTTTT.

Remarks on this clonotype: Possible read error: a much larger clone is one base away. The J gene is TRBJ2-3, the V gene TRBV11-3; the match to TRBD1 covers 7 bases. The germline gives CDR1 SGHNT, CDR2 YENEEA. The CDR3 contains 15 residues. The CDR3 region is CASSRPWDSTDAQYF. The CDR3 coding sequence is TGTGCCAGCAGCCGACCCTGGGACAGCACAGATGCGCAGTATTTT. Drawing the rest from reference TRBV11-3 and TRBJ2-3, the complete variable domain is EAGVVQSPRYKIIEKKQPVAFWCNPISGHNTLYWYLQNLGQGPELLIRYENEEAVDDSQLPKDRFSAERLKGVDSTLKIQPAELGDSAVYLCASSRPWDSTDAQYFGPGTRLTVL.

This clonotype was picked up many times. In DNA, the CDR3 is TGTGCCAGCAGCCCCGGGACAGGGGCCACCGGGGAGCTGTTTTTT. Translated, it gives CASSPGTGATGELFF. This chain links TRBV11-2 with TRBJ2-2; 10 positions match TRBD1. Germline V gene lookup returns CDR1 SGHAT and CDR2 FQNNGV. The CDR3 contains 15 residues. The ends lost 5 bases at V and 4 bases at J; junction bases unmatched: 4. Full variable domain (remainder filled in from reference TRBV11-2 and TRBJ2-2): EAGVAQSPRYKIIEKRQSVAFWCNPISGHATLYWYQQILGQGPKLLIQFQNNGVVDDSQLPKDRFSAERLKGVDSTLKIQPAKLEDSAVYLCASSPGTGATGELFFGEGSRLTVL.

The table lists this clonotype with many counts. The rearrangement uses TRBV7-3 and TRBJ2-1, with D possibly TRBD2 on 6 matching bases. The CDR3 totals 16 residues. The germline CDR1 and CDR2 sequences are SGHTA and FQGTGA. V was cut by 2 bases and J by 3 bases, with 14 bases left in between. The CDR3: CASSLGSGVNYNEQFF. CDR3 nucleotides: TGTGCCAGCAGCTTAGGGTCGGGAGTTAACTACAATGAGCAGTTCTTC. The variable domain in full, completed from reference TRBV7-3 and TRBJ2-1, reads GAGVSQTPSNKVTEKGKYVELRCDPISGHTALYWYRQSLGQGPEFLIYFQGTGAADDSGLPNDRFFAVRPEGSVSTLKIQRTERGDSAVYLCASSLGSGVNYNEQFFGPGTRLTVL.

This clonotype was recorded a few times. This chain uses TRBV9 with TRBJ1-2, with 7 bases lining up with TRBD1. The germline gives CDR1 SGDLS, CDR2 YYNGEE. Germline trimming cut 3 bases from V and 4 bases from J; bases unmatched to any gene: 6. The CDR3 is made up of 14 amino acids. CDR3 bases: TGTGCCAGCAGCGGCTCCGGGACAGTCTATGGCTACACCTTC. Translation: CASSGSGTVYGYTF.

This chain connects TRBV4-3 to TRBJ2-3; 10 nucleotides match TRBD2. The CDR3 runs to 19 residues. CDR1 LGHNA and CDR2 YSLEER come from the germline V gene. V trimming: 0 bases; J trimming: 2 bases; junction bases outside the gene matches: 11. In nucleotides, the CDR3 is TGCGCCAGCAGCCAAGACCGGGTTCGGACTAGCGGCCTCACAGATACGCAGTATTTT. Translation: CASSQDRVRTSGLTDTQYF.

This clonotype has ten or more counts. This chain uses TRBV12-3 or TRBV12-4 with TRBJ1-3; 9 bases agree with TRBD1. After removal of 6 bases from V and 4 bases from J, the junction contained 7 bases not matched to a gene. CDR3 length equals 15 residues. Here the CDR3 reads CASRPGTGSGNTIYF. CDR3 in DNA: TGTGCCAGCAGACCTGGGACAGGGAGCGGAAACACCATATATTTT.

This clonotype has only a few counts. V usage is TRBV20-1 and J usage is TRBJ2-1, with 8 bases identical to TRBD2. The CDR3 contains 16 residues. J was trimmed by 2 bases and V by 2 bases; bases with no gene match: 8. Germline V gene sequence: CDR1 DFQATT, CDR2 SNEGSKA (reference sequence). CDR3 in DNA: TGCAGTGCTAGAAAACTAGCGGACGCACCCTACAATGAGCAGTTCTTC. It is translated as CSARKLADAPYNEQFF.

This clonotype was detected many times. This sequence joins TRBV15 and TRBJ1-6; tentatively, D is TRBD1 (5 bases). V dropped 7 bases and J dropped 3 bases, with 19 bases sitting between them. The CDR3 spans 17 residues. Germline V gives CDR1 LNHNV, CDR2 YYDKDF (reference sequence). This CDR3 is CATTADHRQIYNSPLHF. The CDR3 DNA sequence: TGTGCCACCACCGCGGACCACCGACAGATCTATAATTCACCCCTCCACTTT.

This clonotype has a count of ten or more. The chain's CDR3 is CASSDRGGGSNQPQHF. For the CDR3, the DNA is TGTGCCAGCAGCGACAGGGGAGGGGGGAGCAATCAGCCCCAGCATTTT. V is TRBV7-8 and J is TRBJ1-5; 8 bases are a match to TRBD1. V trimming: 5 bases; J trimming: 1 base; junction bases outside the gene matches: 7. CDR1 is SGHVS, CDR2 FQNEAQ, per germline. This CDR3 contains 16 residues.

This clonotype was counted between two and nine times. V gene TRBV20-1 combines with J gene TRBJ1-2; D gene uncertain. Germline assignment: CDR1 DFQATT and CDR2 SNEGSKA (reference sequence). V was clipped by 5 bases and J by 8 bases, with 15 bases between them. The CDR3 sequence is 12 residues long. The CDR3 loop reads CSAGDGLGGYTF. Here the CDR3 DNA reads TGCAGTGCTGGCGATGGCCTCGGGGGCTACACCTTC.

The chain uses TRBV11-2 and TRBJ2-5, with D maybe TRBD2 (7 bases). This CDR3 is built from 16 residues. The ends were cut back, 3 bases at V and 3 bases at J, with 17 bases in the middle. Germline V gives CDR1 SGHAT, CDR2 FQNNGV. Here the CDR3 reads CASSLDTTGGKETQYF. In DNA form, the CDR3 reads TGTGCCAGCAGCTTGGATACCACGGGGGGCAAAGAGACCCAGTACTTC.

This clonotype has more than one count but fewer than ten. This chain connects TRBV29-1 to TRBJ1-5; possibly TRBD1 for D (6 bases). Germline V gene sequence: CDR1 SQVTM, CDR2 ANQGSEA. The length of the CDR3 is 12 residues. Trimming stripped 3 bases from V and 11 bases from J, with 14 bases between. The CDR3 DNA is TGCAGCGTTGAGTACGGGGGCAGGACCCAGCATTTT. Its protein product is CSVEYGGRTQHF.

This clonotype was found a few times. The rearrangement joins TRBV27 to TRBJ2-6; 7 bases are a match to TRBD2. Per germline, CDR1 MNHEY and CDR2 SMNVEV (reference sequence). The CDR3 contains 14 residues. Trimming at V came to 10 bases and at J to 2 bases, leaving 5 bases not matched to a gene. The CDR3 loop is CATRGRAGANVLTF. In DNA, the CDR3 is TGTGCCACCCGGGGGAGGGCTGGGGCCAACGTCCTGACTTTC.

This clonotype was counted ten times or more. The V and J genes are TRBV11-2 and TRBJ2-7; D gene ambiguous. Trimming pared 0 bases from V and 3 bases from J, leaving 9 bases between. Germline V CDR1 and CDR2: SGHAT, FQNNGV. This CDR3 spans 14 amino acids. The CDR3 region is CASSLDSTVYEQYF. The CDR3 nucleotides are TGTGCCAGCAGCTTAGATTCGACGGTCTACGAGCAGTACTTC.

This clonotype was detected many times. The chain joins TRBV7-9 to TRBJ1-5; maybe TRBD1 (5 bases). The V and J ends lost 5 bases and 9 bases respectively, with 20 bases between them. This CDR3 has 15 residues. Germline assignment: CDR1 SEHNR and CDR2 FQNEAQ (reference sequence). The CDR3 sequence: CASSPSGGIGVPQHF. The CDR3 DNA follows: TGTGCCAGCAGCCCCTCGGGGGGAATTGGTGTGCCCCAGCATTTT. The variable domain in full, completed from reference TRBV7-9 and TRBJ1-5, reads DTGVSQNPRHKITKRGQNVTFRCDPISEHNRLYWYRQTLGQGPEFLTYFQNEAQLEKSRLLSDRFSAERPKGSFSTLEIQRTEQGDSAMYLCASSPSGGIGVPQHFGDGTRLSIL.

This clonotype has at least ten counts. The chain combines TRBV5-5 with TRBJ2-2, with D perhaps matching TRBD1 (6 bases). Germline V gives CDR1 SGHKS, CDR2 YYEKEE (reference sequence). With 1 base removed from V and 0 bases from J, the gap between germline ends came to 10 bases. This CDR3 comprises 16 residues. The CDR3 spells CASSLSRDTNTGELFF. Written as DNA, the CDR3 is TGTGCCAGCAGCTTGAGTCGGGACACGAACACCGGGGAGCTGTTTTTT.

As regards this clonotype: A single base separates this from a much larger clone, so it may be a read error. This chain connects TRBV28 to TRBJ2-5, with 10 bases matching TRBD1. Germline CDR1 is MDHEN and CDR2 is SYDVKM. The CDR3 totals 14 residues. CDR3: CVSSTRTGGETQYF. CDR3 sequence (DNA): TGTGTCAGCAGTACCCGGACAGGGGGAGAGACCCAGTACTTC.

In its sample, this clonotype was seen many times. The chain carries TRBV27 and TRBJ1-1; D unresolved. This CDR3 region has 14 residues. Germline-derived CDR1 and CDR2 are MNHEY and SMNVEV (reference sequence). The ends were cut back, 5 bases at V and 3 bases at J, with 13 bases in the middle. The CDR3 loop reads CASSIAVGYTEAFF. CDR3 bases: TGTGCCAGCAGTATCGCCGTGGGGTACACTGAAGCTTTCTTT.